The present TCR beta chain was sequenced within a study of blood T cell repertoires in COVID-19. For the study at large: The cDNA or gDNA used as material had been derived from T cells, B-cell-depleted T cells, or PBMCs.

The CDR3 sequence is 14 residues long. Trimming stripped 8 bases from V and 3 bases from J, with 14 bases between. CDR1 and CDR2 (germline): MDHEN, SYDVKM. Produced via immunoSEQ multiplex PCR; TCRdb's table is partial and in-frame only. The sample lists about 250,000 clones; about 86% were seen once. The receptor was derived from a man of 80 years or more with acute or convalescent COVID-19. The V and J genes are TRBV28 and TRBJ2-1, with D possibly matching TRBD1 (6 bases). Source material: peripheral blood. Written as DNA, the CDR3 is TGTGCCAGCTGGGGGCGCCGGCTCTACAATGAGCAGTTCTTC. Protein: CASWGRRLYNEQFF. Filled out from reference TRBV28 and TRBJ2-1, the complete variable domain reads DVKVTQSSRYLVKRTGEKVFLECVQDMDHENMFWYRQDPGLGLRLIYFSYDVKMKEKGDIPEGYSVSREKKERFSLILESASTNQTSMYLCASWGRRLYNEQFFGPGTRLTVL.